These 24 T cell receptor beta chains came from one sample sequenced in a study of blood T cell repertoires in COVID-19. Measured with immunoSEQ multiplex PCR; TCRdb has only the in-frame clones, and not every one. The sample holds over 50,000 clones, roughly 77% seen once. What was sequenced was peripheral blood. The receptors here all came from a man older than 75 with acute or convalescent COVID-19.

In its sample, this clone was seen a few times. The chain recombines TRBV4-1 with TRBJ2-3; tentatively, D is TRBD1 (5 bases). The CDR3 runs to 17 residues. Per germline, CDR1 MGHRA and CDR2 YSYEKL. V was pared by 1 base and J by 0 bases, with 14 bases between. CDR3 region: CASSQVHPGWSTDTQYF. Written as DNA, the CDR3 is TGCGCCAGCAGCCAAGTTCATCCAGGGTGGAGCACAGATACGCAGTATTTT.

The chain couples TRBV19 to TRBJ1-1, with D tentatively TRBD1 (6 bases). The CDR3 length is 14 residues. Germline V gene sequence: CDR1 LNHDA, CDR2 SQIVND (reference sequence). With 7 bases removed from V and 8 bases from J, the gap between germline ends came to 20 bases. The CDR3 nucleotides read TGTGCCAGTAAGGGACAAGGTCAAATTTTGGAAGCTTTCTTT. The encoded protein is CASKGQGQILEAFF.

V and J are TRBV7-9 and TRBJ2-1; the D gene is possibly TRBD1 (7 bases). CDR3 length: 15 amino acids. The germline V gene encodes CDR1 SEHNR and CDR2 FQNEAQ (reference sequence). Trimming left V 6 bases short and J 4 bases short, with 16 bases between. The CDR3 DNA follows: TGTGCCAGCAGAAGAACAGGGGACTCATACAATGAGCAGTTCTTC. Its protein is CASRRTGDSYNEQFF. The whole variable domain, remainder taken from reference TRBV7-9 and TRBJ2-1, is DTGVSQNPRHKITKRGQNVTFRCDPISEHNRLYWYRQTLGQGPEFLTYFQNEAQLEKSRLLSDRFSAERPKGSFSTLEIQRTEQGDSAMYLCASRRTGDSYNEQFFGPGTRLTVL.

Worth noting for this clone: One end of the junction does not line up with germline, which may come from a read error. V is TRBV3-1 (or the pseudogene TRBV3-2) and J is TRBJ1-2; D might be TRBD1 (5 bases). This CDR3 has 14 amino acids. CDR1 LGHDT and CDR2 YNNKEL come from the germline V gene (reference sequence). The CDR3 is CASSQDTGLFGYTF. In DNA form, the CDR3 reads TGTGCCAGCAGTCAAGATACAGGTTTATTCGGCTACACCTTC.

This chain uses TRBV12-3 or TRBV12-4 with TRBJ2-5; no clear D. This CDR3 has 13 amino acids. V dropped 7 bases and J dropped 4 bases, with 13 bases sitting between them. The CDR3, as DNA: TGTGCCAGCACCTCCTTTCTAGGAGAGACCCAGTACTTC. Protein product: CASTSFLGETQYF.

This chain uses TRBV5-4 with TRBJ2-1; a possible D gene is TRBD1 (6 bases). The CDR3 runs to 14 residues. Germline CDR1 is SGHNT and CDR2 is YYREEE (reference sequence). V was cut by 4 bases and J by 4 bases, with 12 bases left in between. The CDR3 DNA is TGTGCCAGCAGCCCAGGGACACCTTACAATGAGCAGTTCTTC. Its protein product is CASSPGTPYNEQFF.

This chain links TRBV7-8 with TRBJ1-5, with TRBD1 matching 8 bases. V lost 1 base and J lost 6; bases outside the gene matches: 2. The V gene's germline CDR1 is SGHVS and CDR2 FQNEAQ. The CDR3 covers 14 residues. In DNA, the CDR3 is TGTGCCAGCAGCTTAGGAGACAGGGGTCAGCCCCAGCATTTT. This codes for CASSLGDRGQPQHF. The full variable domain, in which reference TRBV7-8 and TRBJ1-5 provide the parts outside the CDR3, is GAGVSQSPRYKVAKRGQDVALRCDPISGHVSLFWYQQALGQGPEFLTYFQNEAQLDKSGLPSDRFFAERPEGSVSTLKIQRTQQEDSAVYLCASSLGDRGQPQHFGDGTRLSIL.

This clone was seen only a few times. The chain combines TRBV5-1 with TRBJ2-1; the D gene is possibly TRBD1 (6 bases). V was pared by 4 bases and J by 12 bases, with 29 bases between. This CDR3 region has 17 residues. The germline V gene has CDR1 SGHRS and CDR2 YFSETQ. CDR3 sequence (DNA): TGCGCCAGCAGCCTACGAGGGGGATTAGTTAGTGGCGATACGCAGTTCTTC. Residues: CASSLRGGLVSGDTQFF.

V and J are TRBV6-5 and TRBJ2-5, with TRBD2 as a possible D gene (5 bases). Germline CDR1 is MNHEY and CDR2 is SVGAGI. This CDR3 contains 13 residues. V shed 6 bases and J shed 7 bases, with 15 bases lying between them. CDR3 sequence reads: CASRPEGPRTQYF. The CDR3 DNA is TGTGCCAGCAGGCCCGAGGGCCCACGGACCCAGTACTTC.

This clone was counted only a few times. The rearrangement links TRBV19 to TRBJ1-1; D is undetermined. The CDR3 is 13 residues long. V shed 4 bases and J shed 0 bases, with 6 bases lying between them. Germline CDR1 is LNHDA and CDR2 is SQIVND (reference sequence). The CDR3 DNA reads as TGTGCCAGTAGTACCACATTGAACACTGAAGCTTTCTTT. It is translated as CASSTTLNTEAFF.

This chain links TRBV7-9 with TRBJ2-1; 11 positions agree with TRBD1. V lost 5 bases, J lost 6 bases, and 12 bases stayed unmatched. The CDR3 runs to 17 residues. Germline V gene sequence: CDR1 SEHNR, CDR2 FQNEAQ (reference sequence). CDR3 sequence (DNA): TGTGCCAGCAGCCTTCGGGACAGGGGGTTAGTGACCAATGAGCAGTTCTTC. Protein: CASSLRDRGLVTNEQFF.

The rearrangement uses TRBV29-1 and TRBJ2-1; 10 bases are shared with TRBD2. The ends lost 4 bases at V and 8 bases at J; junction bases unmatched: 11. The CDR3 is 15 residues long. Germline values: CDR1 SQVTM, CDR2 ANQGSEA. CDR3 sequence (DNA): TGCAGCGTTGGGGGGGCTAGCGGGAGTCAGGATGAGCAGTTCTTC. It yields the protein CSVGGASGSQDEQFF.

This sequence joins TRBV7-2 and TRBJ1-6, with 7 nucleotides matching TRBD1. The germline gives CDR1 SGHTA, CDR2 FQGNSA. The CDR3 is made up of 18 amino acids. Germline trimming cut 5 bases from V and 8 bases from J; bases unmatched to any gene: 18. CDR3 loop: CASSPLRRGKREDSPLHF. The CDR3 DNA reads TGTGCCAGCAGCCCCCTCCGCAGGGGGAAGAGGGAGGATTCACCCCTCCACTTT.

This rearrangement joins TRBV5-4 to TRBJ2-4; D unclear. This CDR3 region has 13 residues. The germline V and J ends were trimmed by 1 base and 7 bases, with 9 bases remaining between them. CDR1 is SGHNT and CDR2 is YYREEE in the germline V gene (reference sequence). The CDR3 here is CASSLPGLNIQYF. The DNA of the CDR3 is TGTGCCAGCAGCTTGCCCGGGTTGAACATTCAGTACTTC.

The gene calls are TRBV6-6 and TRBJ2-2, with TRBD1 matching over 9 bases. CDR1 MNHNY and CDR2 SVGAGI come from the germline V gene (reference sequence). After removal of 4 bases from V and 4 bases from J, the junction contained 1 base not matched to a gene. There are 14 residues in the CDR3. The CDR3 DNA reads TGTGCCAGCAGTTGGACAGGGGTCACCGGGGAGCTGTTTTTT. It specifies CASSWTGVTGELFF.

The chain couples TRBV11-2 to TRBJ2-2; TRBD1 aligns across 7 bases. The V and J ends lost 3 bases and 0 bases, in that order; junction bases with no gene match: 4. The CDR3 has 16 amino acids. Germline loops: CDR1 SGHAT, CDR2 FQNNGV. The CDR3 sequence: CASSLSTGTNTGELFF. The CDR3 nucleotides read TGTGCCAGCAGCTTGTCGACAGGGACGAACACCGGGGAGCTGTTTTTT.

This clone was recorded only once. The chain recombines TRBV14 with TRBJ1-2; no reliable D call. With 3 bases removed from V and 4 bases from J, the gap between germline ends came to 15 bases. Germline assignment: CDR1 SGHDN and CDR2 FVKESK. This CDR3 comprises 15 residues. This CDR3 is CASSQNAGLGYGYTF. CDR3 nucleotide sequence: TGTGCCAGCAGCCAGAACGCGGGGTTGGGCTATGGCTACACCTTC.

The V call is TRBV5-4, the J call TRBJ2-7; 7 bases are shared with TRBD2. Germline CDR1 reads SGHNT; CDR2 reads YYREEE (reference sequence). V gave up 2 bases and J gave up 7 bases; unmatched junction bases: 15. CDR3 length equals 16 residues. The CDR3: CASSLGLGSGSKEQYF. CDR3 DNA: TGTGCCAGCAGCTTAGGGTTGGGTAGCGGGTCTAAAGAGCAGTACTTC.

The chain has TRBV11-2 and TRBJ2-5, with 10 bases that match TRBD2. Per the germline V gene, CDR1 is SGHAT and CDR2 is FQNNGV. The V segment lost 7 bases and the J segment 5 bases; nucleotides outside the gene matches: 10. CDR3 length: 15 amino acids. CDR3 DNA sequence: TGTGCCAGCACCGCAACCGGGACTAGCGCGGAGACCCAGTACTTC. Translated, it gives CASTATGTSAETQYF.

J is TRBJ2-1 and V is TRBV6-2 or TRBV6-3, with D perhaps TRBD2 (6 bases). This CDR3 region has 15 residues. Deletions cut 1 base from V and 7 bases from J, with 14 bases between. Looked up from germline, CDR1 is MNHEY and CDR2 is SVGEGT. CDR3 protein: CASSYWGGRRNEQFF. DNA for the CDR3: TGTGCCAGCAGTTACTGGGGAGGTCGTAGGAATGAGCAGTTCTTC.

This chain connects TRBV9 to TRBJ1-2; D is possibly TRBD1 (5 bases). The germline V gene has CDR1 SGDLS and CDR2 YYNGEE. This CDR3 is built from 14 residues. The germline V and J ends were trimmed by 6 bases and 8 bases, with 20 bases remaining between them. CDR3 sequence (DNA): TGTGCCAGCACCCTAGCGGCGAGGGGAGGAGGCTACACCTTC. Residues: CASTLAARGGGYTF.

The V call is TRBV6-5, the J call TRBJ2-3; D is unresolved. The CDR3 spans 11 residues. Deletions cut 6 bases from V and 5 bases from J, with 6 bases between. From germline, CDR1 is MNHEY and CDR2 SVGAGI. The CDR3 spells CASRKQDTQYF. As DNA, the CDR3 is TGTGCCAGCAGGAAGCAAGATACGCAGTATTTT.

The chain uses TRBV18 and TRBJ2-1, with TRBD1 matching over 12 bases. The CDR3 runs 16 residues. The trim removed 0 bases at V and 8 bases at J, leaving 5 bases unmatched. Germline CDR1 is KGHSH and CDR2 is LQKENI. This CDR3 is CASSPPTGQGADEQFF. The CDR3 DNA follows: TGTGCCAGCTCACCACCGACGGGACAGGGGGCCGATGAGCAGTTCTTC.

This chain connects TRBV30 to TRBJ2-5; maybe TRBD1 (6 bases). Trimming left V 4 bases short and J 0 bases short, with 18 bases between. Germline lookup yields CDR1 GTSNPN and CDR2 SVGIG (reference sequence). This CDR3 is 16 amino acids long. The CDR3 bases are TGTGCCTGGAAATCAACAGGGTTGGGACACCAAGAGACCCAGTACTTC. It specifies CAWKSTGLGHQETQYF.